The T cell receptor (beta chain) under discussion was sequenced for a study of blood T cell repertoires in COVID-19. Across the whole study: Whether acute or convalescent, the COVID-19 samples came from the United States, Italy and Spain. T cells, B-cell-depleted T cells, or PBMCs supplied cDNA or gDNA.

V gave up 5 bases and J gave up 9 bases; unmatched junction bases: 12. From germline, CDR1 is SGHDN and CDR2 FVKESK. The CDR3 consists of 15 residues. As processed by the authors: By means of reference gene primer amplification, nucleated cell counts were estimated. Sequencing used immunoSEQ multiplex PCR; TCRdb keeps in-frame clones, though not all of them. That table is the source of V, J and clone size, and D and trimming were worked out from the DNA. This sample has 140,000 to 150,000 clones, with 87% found just once. The material sequenced was peripheral blood. This receptor was taken from a woman aged 50 to 60 with acute or convalescent COVID-19. The chain employs TRBV14 and TRBJ2-7; the match to TRBD2 covers 11 bases. CDR3: CASSGRLAGIFVQYF. CDR3 sequence (DNA): TGTGCCAGCAGCGGAAGACTAGCGGGGATCTTTGTGCAGTACTTC.